The rows below give T cell receptor beta chains drawn from one sample of a study of shared clonotypes between healthy human individuals. Measured with immunoSEQ multiplex PCR; TCRdb has only the in-frame clones, and not every one. The sample carries hundreds of thousands of clones, about three quarters recorded once. Sequencing was done on a sample of memory CD4+ T cells sorted from blood. The receptors here all came from a woman in her thirties in good health. Both conserved end residues are part of each CDR3. The D gene is left open where the match is weak. Size tells how often a clone was seen (once, few, many) or the class of an expanded clone, and some rows leave it out.

J	V	D	size	DNA	CDR3
TRBJ2-2	TRBV28	-	-	TGTGCCATCCAGAGAGGGTACGACACCGGGGAGCTGTTTTTT	CAIQRGYDTGELFF
TRBJ2-1	TRBV19	TRBD1	few	TGTGCCAGTAGTATAGCAACCGGGACAGGGGGATACAATGAGCAGTTCTTC	CASSIATGTGGYNEQFF
TRBJ1-5	TRBV5-1	-	-	TGCGCCAGCAGCTCCCGGGGACCTGAGCCCCAGCATTTT	CASSSRGPEPQHF
TRBJ2-2	TRBV7-9	-	-	TGTGCCAGCAGCTTAGGAGGACCCACCGGGGAGCTGTTTTTT	CASSLGGPTGELFF
TRBJ2-1	TRBV6-6	-	-	TGTGCCAGCAGTTACTCGCGGTCAGTCAATGAGCAGTTCTTC	CASSYSRSVNEQFF
TRBJ2-3	TRBV20-1	-	-	TGCAGTGGTCGGGAGTCCGATACGCAGTATTTT	CSGRESDTQYF
TRBJ1-2	TRBV6-5	-	once	TGTGCCAGCAGTCTACAGGGTATAGGCTATGGCTACACCTTC	CASSLQGIGYGYTF
TRBJ2-1	TRBV7-9	-	few	TGTGCCAGCAGCTTAGGGGCAGGGGTTGAGAATGAGCAGTTCTTC	CASSLGAGVENEQFF
TRBJ2-1	TRBV18	-	-	TGTGCCAGCTCACCACTCGGGGACGGGCGAAATGAGCAGTTCTTC	CASSPLGDGRNEQFF
TRBJ2-2	TRBV23-1	-	-	TGCGCCAGCAGTCAATCCGGGGTCCCCGGGACGGACCGTGGCACCGGGGAGCTGTTTTTT	CASSQSGVPGTDRGTGELFF
TRBJ2-7	TRBV28	-	once	TGTGCCAGCAGTTTAAGGGAAAGACGCGAGCAGTACTTC	CASSLRERREQYF
TRBJ2-1	TRBV11-2	TRBD2	-	TGTGCCAGCAGCTTAGAGCTAGCGGGTCTCTTTTACAATGAGCAGTTCTTC	CASSLELAGLFYNEQFF
TRBJ2-5	TRBV5-4	TRBD2	-	TGTGCCAGCAGCAAAACTAGCGGGAGTGAGGAGACCCAGTACTTC	CASSKTSGSEETQYF
TRBJ1-2	TRBV6-1	-	-	TGTGCCAGCACGCTCGGCAGAGCAACCTCTGGCTACACCTTC	CASTLGRATSGYTF
TRBJ1-2	TRBV7-2	-	-	TGTGCCAGCAGCTTAATGGGGATGGGATACACCTTC	CASSLMGMGYTF
TRBJ2-1	TRBV5-1	TRBD1	-	TGCGCCAGCAGCTGGGGACAGAATTATAGGATGGATGAGCAGTTCTTC	CASSWGQNYRMDEQFF
TRBJ2-3	TRBV6-1	-	-	TGTGCCAGCCGTGGAGGCGGTCCTACAGATACGCAGTATTTT	CASRGGGPTDTQYF
TRBJ2-2	TRBV28	TRBD2	-	TGTGCCAGCACCGCTGCGGGAGCGAACACCGGGGAGCTGTTTTTT	CASTAAGANTGELFF
TRBJ2-7	TRBV29-1	TRBD2	-	TGCAGCGTCCTAGCGGGTGGCTCCTACGAGCAGTACTTC	CSVLAGGSYEQYF
TRBJ1-5	TRBV28	-	few	TGTGCCAGCAGTTTAGGGCAAACCAATCAGCCCCAGCATTTT	CASSLGQTNQPQHF
TRBJ1-1	TRBV11-2	-	-	TGTGCCAGCAGCCCGCCTCGGAACACTGAAGCTTTCTTT	CASSPPRNTEAFF
TRBJ1-1	TRBV13	-	-	TGTGCCAGCAGCCTCGGTGGTCGGGAAGGGAGAGCTTTCTTT	CASSLGGREGRAFF
TRBJ2-1	TRBV6-6	-	-	TGTGCCAGCAGTTACCGTAGAGGATTGAATGAGCAGTTCTTC	CASSYRRGLNEQFF
TRBJ1-5	TRBV10-3	TRBD1	few	TGTGCCATCAGTGAGTCTACAGGGGGCAACAATCAGCCCCAGCATTTT	CAISESTGGNNQPQHF
TRBJ1-1	TRBV10-1	-	-	TGCGCCAGCAGTGAGTGGGGAAACACTGAAGCTTTCTTT	CASSEWGNTEAFF
TRBJ2-2	TRBV29-1	TRBD1	once	TGCAGCGTTGCCGCGGACAGGGGGTCGATAGGAGGGGAGCTGTTTTTT	CSVAADRGSIGGELFF
TRBJ2-1	TRBV5-4	TRBD2	-	TGTGCCAGCAGTCGGACTAGTGAGGGGAATGAGCAGTTCTTC	CASSRTSEGNEQFF
TRBJ2-7	TRBV6-5	-	many	TGTGCCAGCAGTCCCCTGTGGGACGGACCTCGCGAGCAGTACTTC	CASSPLWDGPREQYF
TRBJ2-7	TRBV19	TRBD2	-	TGTGCCAGTAGTAGGACTAGCGGCCGCTACGAGCAGTACTTC	CASSRTSGRYEQYF
TRBJ1-1	TRBV28	TRBD1	few	TGTGCCAGCAGTAACCGGGACAGAAACACTGAAGCTTTCTTT	CASSNRDRNTEAFF
TRBJ2-7	TRBV2	TRBD2	few	TGTGCCACGGGGGGGCGTTACGAGCAGTACTTC	CATGGRYEQYF
TRBJ1-2	TRBV5-1	-	-	TGCGCCAGCAGCTTAAGGGGGGGCCAAGACTATGGCTACACCTTC	CASSLRGGQDYGYTF
TRBJ2-7	TRBV5-8	TRBD1	many	TGTGCCAGCAGCCTAACAGGGGGCCGGTCCTACGAGCAGTACTTC	CASSLTGGRSYEQYF
TRBJ2-1	TRBV7-2	TRBD2	many	TGTGCCAGCAGCTCCCAGCGGGACTCATACAATGAGCAGTTCTTC	CASSSQRDSYNEQFF
TRBJ2-2	TRBV10-3	-	few	TGTGCCATCAGTGAGGTGGCAGGGAACACCGGGGAGCTGTTTTTT	CAISEVAGNTGELFF
TRBJ1-2	TRBV18	-	once	TGTGCCAGCTCACCATCGGATGCGGCCTATGGCTACACCTTC	CASSPSDAAYGYTF
TRBJ2-2	TRBV7-3	-	-	TGTGCCAGCAGCTTAAACGGACTTAACACCGGGGAGCTGTTTTTT	CASSLNGLNTGELFF
TRBJ2-4	TRBV5-1	-	-	TGCGCCAGCAGCTCTGAGCTAGCCAAAAACATTCAGTACTTC	CASSSELAKNIQYF
TRBJ1-5	TRBV19	-	-	TGTGCCAGTAGTATAGGTGGGAGTTTGAGCAATCAGCCCCAGCATTTT	CASSIGGSLSNQPQHF
TRBJ2-1	TRBV5-1	-	-	TGCGCCAGCAGCTTGGCATCCGCCAGCTCCTACAATGAGCAGTTCTTC	CASSLASASSYNEQFF
TRBJ1-1	TRBV7-9	TRBD1	-	TGTGCCAGCAGCTTGCGGACAGGGATGAACACTGAAGCTTTCTTT	CASSLRTGMNTEAFF
TRBJ2-7	TRBV27	-	-	TGTGCCAGCAGTTCCGCGGGACCGATCTACGAGCAGTACTTC	CASSSAGPIYEQYF
TRBJ2-7	TRBV7-2	-	-	TGTGCCAGCAGCTTAGACGGGGAGGAGGGGGCAAGGGCCTACGAGCAGTACTTC	CASSLDGEEGARAYEQYF
TRBJ1-2	TRBV28	-	-	TGTGCCAGCAGTTTAAGGGACGGCCGGACGGGTGGCTACACCTTC	CASSLRDGRTGGYTF
TRBJ1-2	TRBV11-2	TRBD1	few	TGTGCCAGCAGCTTAGGTCAGGGGGATTACTATGGCTACACCTTC	CASSLGQGDYYGYTF
TRBJ1-5	TRBV20-1	-	-	TGCAGTGCACTTGCAGGACAGCCCCAGCATTTT	CSALAGQPQHF